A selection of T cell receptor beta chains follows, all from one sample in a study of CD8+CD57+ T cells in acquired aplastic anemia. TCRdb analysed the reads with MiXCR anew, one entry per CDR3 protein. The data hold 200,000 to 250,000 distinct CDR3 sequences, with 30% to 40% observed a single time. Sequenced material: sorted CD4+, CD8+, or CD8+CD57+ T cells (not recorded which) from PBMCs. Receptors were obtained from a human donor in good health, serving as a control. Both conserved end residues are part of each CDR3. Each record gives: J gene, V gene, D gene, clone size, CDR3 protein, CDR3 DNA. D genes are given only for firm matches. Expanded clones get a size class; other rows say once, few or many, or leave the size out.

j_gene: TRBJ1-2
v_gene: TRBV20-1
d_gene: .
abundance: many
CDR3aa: CSAFTAGQNNYGYTF
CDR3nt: TGCAGTGCCTTTACCGCAGGACAGAATAACTATGGCTACACCTTC

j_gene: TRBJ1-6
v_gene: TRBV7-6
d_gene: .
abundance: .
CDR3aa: CASSPYIGGQGGSPLHF
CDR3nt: TGTGCCAGCAGCCCATATATCGGAGGGCAGGGAGGATCACCCCTCCACTTT

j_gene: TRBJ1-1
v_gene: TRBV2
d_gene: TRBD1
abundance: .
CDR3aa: CASSPGQGRGAFF
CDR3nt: TGTGCCAGCAGCCCCGGACAGGGCCGTGGGGCTTTCTTT

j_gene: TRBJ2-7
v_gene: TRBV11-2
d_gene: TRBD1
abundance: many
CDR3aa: CASSLQRQGASYEQYF
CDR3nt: TGTGCCAGCAGCCTTCAGAGGCAGGGGGCATCCTACGAGCAGTACTTC

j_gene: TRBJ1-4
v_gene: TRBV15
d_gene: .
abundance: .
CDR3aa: CATSRAGDEKLFF
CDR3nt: TGTGCCACCAGCAGGGCTGGAGATGAAAAACTGTTTTTT

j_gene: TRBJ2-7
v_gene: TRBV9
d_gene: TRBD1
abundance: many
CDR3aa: CASSVEPTGVSEQYF
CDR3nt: TGTGCCAGCAGCGTAGAGCCGACAGGGGTGAGCGAGCAGTACTTC

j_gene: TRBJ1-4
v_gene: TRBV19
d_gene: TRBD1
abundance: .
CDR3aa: CASSQVPGQGTGEKLFF
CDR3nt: TGTGCCAGTAGTCAAGTCCCGGGACAGGGAACAGGGGAAAAACTGTTTTTT

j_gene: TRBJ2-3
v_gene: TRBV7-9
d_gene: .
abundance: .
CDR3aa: CASSPLRGGAEYF
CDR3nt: TGTGCCAGCAGCCCGCTGAGGGGGGGGGCGGAGTATTTT

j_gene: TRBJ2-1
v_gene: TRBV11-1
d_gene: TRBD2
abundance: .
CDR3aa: CASSSGLAGHNEQFF
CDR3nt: TGTGCCAGCAGCTCGGGACTAGCAGGGCACAATGAGCAGTTCTTC

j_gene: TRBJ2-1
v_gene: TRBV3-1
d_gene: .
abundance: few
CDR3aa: CASGLWNEQFF
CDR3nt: TGTGCCAGCGGACTTTGGAATGAGCAGTTCTTC

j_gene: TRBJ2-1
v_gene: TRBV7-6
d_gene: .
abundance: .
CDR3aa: CASSTGWGEQFF
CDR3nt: TGTGCCAGCAGCACAGGGTGGGGTGAGCAGTTCTTC

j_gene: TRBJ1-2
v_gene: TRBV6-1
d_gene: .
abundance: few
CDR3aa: CASRQQGGLTANYGYTF
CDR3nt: TGTGCCAGCAGACAACAGGGTGGACTAACAGCTAACTATGGCTACACCTTC